Following are 7 T cell receptor beta chains from one sample sequenced in a study of blood T cell repertoires in COVID-19. This table comes from immunoSEQ multiplex PCR, and its TCRdb copy is limited to in-frame clones, with some not included. This sample carries more than 60,000 clones, about 88% of them seen once, and the ten largest clones take 15% to 20%. The material sequenced was peripheral blood. The receptors originated from a woman at least 80 years old with active or convalescent COVID-19.

The V gene is TRBV12-3 or TRBV12-4, the J gene TRBJ1-2; possibly TRBD1 for D (6 bases). The length of the CDR3 is 13 residues. V gave up 5 bases and J gave up 4 bases, with 11 bases separating them. The CDR3 DNA sequence: TGTGCCAGCAGTCTACAGGGTGGCTATGGCTACACCTTC. Its translation is CASSLQGGYGYTF.

This clone has a single count. The chain has TRBV29-1 and TRBJ1-1; D may be TRBD1 (5 bases). This CDR3 has 12 amino acids. V was clipped by 4 bases and J by 3 bases, with 9 bases between them. The V gene's germline CDR1 is SQVTM and CDR2 ANQGSEA. CDR3 sequence: CSVVGPDTEAFF. The CDR3 DNA reads TGCAGCGTTGTGGGGCCAGACACTGAAGCTTTCTTT.

The chain is built from TRBV27 and TRBJ2-7; the D gene is possibly TRBD2 (5 bases). V lost 3 bases and J 7 bases, leaving 16 bases between the germline ends. This CDR3 comprises 14 residues. Per the germline V gene, CDR1 is MNHEY and CDR2 is SMNVEV (reference sequence). This CDR3 reads CASSFEGSAPEQYF. For the CDR3, the DNA is TGTGCCAGCAGTTTCGAGGGTTCCGCGCCTGAGCAGTACTTC.

The rearrangement joins TRBV2 to TRBJ1-5; D might be TRBD1 (5 bases). Germline V gene sequence: CDR1 SNHLY, CDR2 FYNNEI. The CDR3 runs 17 residues. Trimming left V 4 bases short and J 7 bases short, with 23 bases between. CDR3 region: CASSARRVTLRGQPQHF. The CDR3 DNA reads TGTGCCAGCAGTGCTCGTCGGGTAACTCTCCGGGGGCAGCCCCAGCATTTT.

The chain links TRBV7-2 to TRBJ2-3; 9 positions agree with TRBD2. The J segment lost 1 base and the V segment lost 4 bases, leaving 12 bases of the junction unmatched. Per the germline V gene, CDR1 is SGHTA and CDR2 is FQGNSA. CDR3 length: 18 residues. The CDR3 DNA sequence: TGTGCCAGCAGCTCCCAGGCCTTCGCGGGGGGGGGCACAGATACGCAGTATTTT. Amino acid sequence: CASSSQAFAGGGTDTQYF.

V gene TRBV5-4 combines with J gene TRBJ1-2; D call uncertain. The V gene's germline CDR1 is SGHNT and CDR2 YYREEE (reference sequence). The CDR3 consists of 15 residues. V was clipped by 4 bases and J by 0 bases, with 13 bases between them. This CDR3 reads CASSQRGGTNYGYTF. The CDR3 bases are TGTGCCAGCAGCCAACGTGGCGGAACTAACTATGGCTACACCTTC.

For the CDR3, the DNA is TGCAGCGTTGGGTGGGGCGTGAACACTGAAGCTTTCTTT. It is translated as CSVGWGVNTEAFF. The J gene is TRBJ1-1, the V gene TRBV29-1, with D possibly TRBD1 on 5 matching bases. Germline V gives CDR1 SQVTM, CDR2 ANQGSEA. This CDR3 region has 13 residues. Trimming took 4 bases from V and 0 from J, leaving 9 bases between them.